One sample yielded the 24 T cell receptor beta chains listed below, sequenced in a study (dated by TCRdb to 2014 to 2015). Library preparation used 5' RACE. TCRdb records Illumina MiSeq as the sequencer. TCRdb redid the processing of the public reads, applying fastp at Q25 and MiXCR, and retained in-frame beta chains. Entries that share a CDR3 protein sequence are merged under the most common genes and DNA. This sample holds tens of thousands of distinct CDR3 sequences; about 28% were observed only once. Jointly, the top ten make up 2.1% of the sample. The sample consisted of naive CD4+ T cells sorted from blood. This specimen's cell subset or site label, per the study, means: naive CD4+ T cells, CD4+CD45RA+CD25-. Receptors originate from a female donor with breast cancer.

This clonotype turned up a few times. This chain uses TRBV3-1 with TRBJ2-2; unclear D gene. Trimming removed 6 bases at V and 5 bases at J, with 4 bases between. CDR3 length: 11 residues. CDR1 is LGHDT and CDR2 is YNNKEL in the germline V gene (reference sequence). For the CDR3, the DNA is TGTGCCAGCAGTCGAACCGGGGAGCTGTTTTTT. Protein: CASSRTGELFF.

This clonotype was recorded a few times. The chain uses TRBV9 and TRBJ1-3; the D is unclear. Looked up from germline, CDR1 is SGDLS and CDR2 is YYNGEE. Trimming cost V 4 bases and J 0 bases, with 17 bases left between them. The CDR3 length is 17 residues. CDR3 protein: CASSSTRTASSGNTIYF. The CDR3 DNA sequence: TGTGCCAGCAGCTCGACTAGGACGGCCAGCTCTGGAAACACCATATATTTT.

The V gene is TRBV5-1, the J gene TRBJ2-1; 13 nucleotides match TRBD2. CDR3 size: 15 residues. From germline, CDR1 is SGHRS and CDR2 YFSETQ. V lost 4 bases and J lost 7; bases outside the gene matches: 5. The CDR3 spells CASSQGLAGVNEQFF. CDR3 sequence (DNA): TGCGCCAGCAGCCAAGGACTAGCGGGAGTTAATGAGCAGTTCTTC.

The chain employs TRBV29-1 and TRBJ2-3; D is unresolved. The CDR3 has 10 residues. With 4 bases removed from V and 4 bases from J, the gap between germline ends came to 3 bases. Germline CDR1 is SQVTM and CDR2 is ANQGSEA. The CDR3 region is CSVGPDTQYF. In nucleotides, the CDR3 is TGCAGCGTTGGGCCAGATACGCAGTATTTT.

This clonotype appeared a few times. The CDR3 DNA reads TGTGCCAGCAACGGACAGGGAGGCACTGAAGCTTTCTTT. Amino acid sequence: CASNGQGGTEAFF. The chain employs TRBV12-3 or TRBV12-4 and TRBJ1-1; the match to TRBD1 covers 8 bases. The CDR3 consists of 13 residues. Unmatched junction bases numbered 5, after V lost 7 bases and J lost 4 bases.

This clonotype has a count of ten or more. The chain couples TRBV7-3 to TRBJ2-7; D may be TRBD2 (5 bases). V lost 5 bases to trimming and J lost 0 bases, with 11 bases between them. The CDR3 runs to 14 residues. Germline-derived CDR1 and CDR2 are SGHTA and FQGTGA. Written as DNA, the CDR3 is TGTGCCAGCAGCCAGGACTCTAACTCCTACGAGCAGTACTTC. It yields the protein CASSQDSNSYEQYF.

This clonotype was recorded many times. V and J are TRBV5-1 and TRBJ1-1, with 9 bases matching TRBD1. In germline, CDR1 is SGHRS, CDR2 YFSETQ. The trim removed 4 bases at V and 0 bases at J, leaving 4 bases unmatched. There are 15 residues in the CDR3. CDR3 loop: CASSPTGGMNTEAFF. The CDR3 region has the DNA TGCGCCAGCAGCCCGACAGGGGGTATGAACACTGAAGCTTTCTTT.

This sequence joins TRBV5-4 and TRBJ2-6; no clear D gene. This CDR3 comprises 16 residues. V dropped 0 bases and J dropped 1 base, with 8 bases sitting between them. CDR1 is SGHNT, CDR2 YYREEE, per germline (reference sequence). In nucleotides, the CDR3 is TGTGCCAGCAGCTTGGCCGGAGTGTCTGGGGCCAACGTCCTGACTTTC. Protein product: CASSLAGVSGANVLTF.

A single count supports this clonotype. The chain combines TRBV12-3 or TRBV12-4 with TRBJ2-1; D could derive from TRBD1 or TRBD2 (5 bases each). This CDR3 is built from 12 residues. Deletions cut 4 bases from V and 8 bases from J, with 9 bases between. This chain's CDR3 is CASSSLGDEQFF. CDR3 bases: TGTGCCAGCAGTTCCCTGGGGGATGAGCAGTTCTTC.

The J gene is TRBJ2-1, the V gene TRBV20-1, with 8 bases aligning to TRBD2. This CDR3 has 13 residues. Trimming cost V 7 bases and J 5 bases; bases outside gene matches: 7. Germline V gene sequence: CDR1 DFQATT, CDR2 SNEGSKA (reference sequence). CDR3 residues: CSGTSPRHNEQFF. DNA for the CDR3: TGCAGTGGGACTAGCCCCAGACACAATGAGCAGTTCTTC.

This clonotype was recorded a few times. This chain joins TRBV20-1 and TRBJ1-3; D gene uncertain. This CDR3 is built from 13 residues. CDR1 is DFQATT and CDR2 is SNEGSKA in the germline V gene (reference sequence). The ends were cut back, 3 bases at V and 0 bases at J, with 6 bases in the middle. The CDR3 sequence is CSASKTSGNTIYF. In DNA, the CDR3 is TGCAGTGCTAGTAAAACCTCTGGAAACACCATATATTTT.

This chain links TRBV9 with TRBJ1-1; unclear D gene. Trimming left V 4 bases short and J 6 bases short, with 16 bases between. Germline loops: CDR1 SGDLS, CDR2 YYNGEE. The length of the CDR3 is 14 residues. CDR3 sequence (DNA): TGTGCCAGCAGCACATTAGTACCTGGGGCTGAAGCTTTCTTT. Its protein product is CASSTLVPGAEAFF.

This chain uses TRBV12-3 or TRBV12-4 with TRBJ1-5; TRBD1 matches at 7 bases. The ends lost 4 bases at V and 10 bases at J; junction bases unmatched: 7. This CDR3 comprises 13 residues. This CDR3 reads CASSSRDSSPQHF. CDR3 DNA sequence: TGTGCCAGCAGTTCCCGGGACAGTTCTCCCCAGCATTTT.

The chain combines TRBV9 with TRBJ2-5; perhaps TRBD1 as D (6 bases). The germline V gene has CDR1 SGDLS and CDR2 YYNGEE. This CDR3 comprises 14 residues. V shed 3 bases and J shed 2 bases, with 11 bases lying between them. CDR3 in amino acids: CASSAGTTQETQYF. The CDR3 region has the DNA TGTGCCAGCAGCGCCGGGACAACTCAAGAGACCCAGTACTTC.

This clonotype was seen only once. The chain combines TRBV3-1 with TRBJ2-7, with D maybe TRBD1 (5 bases). Deletions cut 4 bases from V and 7 bases from J, with 14 bases between. The germline gives CDR1 LGHDT, CDR2 YNNKEL (reference sequence). The CDR3 is 13 amino acids. The chain's CDR3 is CASSLLGAREQYF. In DNA, the CDR3 is TGTGCCAGCAGCCTCCTTGGGGCGAGGGAGCAGTACTTC.

CDR3 sequence: CASSHGLAGTGELFF. The CDR3 DNA reads TGTGCCAGCAGTCACGGACTAGCGGGCACCGGGGAGCTGTTTTTT. The chain couples TRBV7-3 to TRBJ2-2, with 11 bases matching TRBD2. Germline lookup yields CDR1 SGHTA and CDR2 FQGTGA. After removal of 6 bases from V and 4 bases from J, the junction contained 4 bases not matched to a gene. The CDR3 extends over 15 amino acids.

This clonotype appeared a few times. This chain uses TRBV9 with TRBJ2-3, with D perhaps assigned TRBD1 or TRBD2 (7 bases each). Germline CDR1 is SGDLS and CDR2 is YYNGEE. V gave up 3 bases and J gave up 9 bases, with 14 bases separating them. The CDR3 loop spans 13 amino acids. The CDR3 here is CASSAQGGGTQYF. CDR3 bases: TGTGCCAGCAGCGCGCAGGGGGGAGGGACGCAGTATTTT.

J is TRBJ2-3 and V is TRBV5-1; 7 nucleotides agree with TRBD2. The V gene end was trimmed by 4 bases and the J gene end by 3 bases; junction bases not matched to a gene: 5. Germline CDR1 and CDR2: SGHRS and YFSETQ. CDR3 size: 14 residues. CDR3 region: CASSPSGATDTQYF. The CDR3 DNA sequence: TGCGCCAGCAGCCCCAGCGGGGCGACAGATACGCAGTATTTT.

This clonotype was seen more than once but under ten times. The genes are TRBV6-1 and TRBJ1-5, with D possibly being TRBD1 (5 bases). The CDR3 contains 15 residues. CDR1 is MNHNS, CDR2 SASEGT, per germline. Deletions cut 2 bases from V and 6 bases from J, with 14 bases between. For the CDR3, the DNA is TGTGCCAGCAGTGAAAGCCAAGAAAGGGGTCAGCCCCAGCATTTT. It encodes CASSESQERGQPQHF.

This clonotype has just a few counts. The V gene is TRBV11-2, the J gene TRBJ2-5, with D perhaps TRBD2 (6 bases). This CDR3 spans 16 amino acids. Trimming pared 4 bases from V and 4 bases from J, leaving 19 bases between. Per the germline V gene, CDR1 is SGHAT and CDR2 is FQNNGV. CDR3 DNA sequence: TGTGCCAGCAGCTCCGGAATTATGGGGGGAGGAGAGACCCAGTACTTC. Its protein product is CASSSGIMGGGETQYF.

This clonotype occurred many times. CDR3 in amino acids: CASSLRGAETQYF. CDR3 sequence (DNA): TGTGCCAGCTCCCTAAGGGGGGCAGAGACCCAGTACTTC. This chain joins TRBV7-9 and TRBJ2-5; D possibly uses TRBD1 or TRBD2 (6 bases each). CDR3 length: 13 residues. Trimming left V 8 bases short and J 4 bases short, with 14 bases between. Germline-derived CDR1 and CDR2 are SEHNR and FQNEAQ (reference sequence).

The chain links TRBV27 to TRBJ1-6, with 7 bases identical to TRBD1. The CDR3 runs to 15 residues. Per the germline V gene, CDR1 is MNHEY and CDR2 is SMNVEV (reference sequence). The V and J ends lost 5 bases and 6 bases, in that order; junction bases with no gene match: 7. CDR3 nucleotides: TGTGCCAGCAGTCCGCGGACAGGCGCTAATTCACCCCTCCACTTT. Residues: CASSPRTGANSPLHF.

A remark on this clonotype: The germline gene is not matched at one end of the junction; a read error may be the cause. This chain joins TRBV4-3 and TRBJ2-1, with 7 bases fitting TRBD2. The germline V gene encodes CDR1 LGHNA and CDR2 YSLEER. The CDR3 has 17 amino acids. The CDR3 coding sequence is TGCGCCAGCAGCCAAGAGCCACCCCGCGGGAGCATAAATGGGCAGTTCTTC. Encoded protein: CASSQEPPRGSINGQFF.

The rearrangement uses TRBV5-1 and TRBJ1-1; no clear D gene. The CDR3 runs to 14 residues. Germline CDR1 reads SGHRS; CDR2 reads YFSETQ. V was shortened by 0 bases and J by 0 bases, with 6 bases between the two germline ends. CDR3: CASSLVGLNTEAFF. DNA for the CDR3: TGCGCCAGCAGCTTGGTGGGTTTGAACACTGAAGCTTTCTTT.